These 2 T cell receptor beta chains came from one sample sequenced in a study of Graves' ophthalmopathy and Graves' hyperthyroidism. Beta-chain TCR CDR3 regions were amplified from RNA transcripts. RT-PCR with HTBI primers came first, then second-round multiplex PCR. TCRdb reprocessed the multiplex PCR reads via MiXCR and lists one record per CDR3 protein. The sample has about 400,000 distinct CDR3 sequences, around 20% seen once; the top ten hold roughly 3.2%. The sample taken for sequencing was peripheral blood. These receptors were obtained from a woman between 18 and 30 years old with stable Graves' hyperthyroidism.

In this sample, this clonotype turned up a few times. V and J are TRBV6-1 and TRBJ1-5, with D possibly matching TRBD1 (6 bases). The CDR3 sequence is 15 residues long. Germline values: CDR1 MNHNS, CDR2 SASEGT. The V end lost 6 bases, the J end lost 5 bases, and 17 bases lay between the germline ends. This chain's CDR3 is CASRVGRQVDQPQHF. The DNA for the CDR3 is TGTGCCAGCAGAGTCGGGCGACAGGTTGATCAGCCCCAGCATTTT.

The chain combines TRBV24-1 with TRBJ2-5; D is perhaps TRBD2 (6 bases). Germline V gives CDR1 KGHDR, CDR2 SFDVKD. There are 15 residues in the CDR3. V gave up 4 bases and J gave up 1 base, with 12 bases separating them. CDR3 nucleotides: TGTGCCACCAGTGACCCGGCGGGACTCCAAGAGACCCAGTACTTC. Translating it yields CATSDPAGLQETQYF.